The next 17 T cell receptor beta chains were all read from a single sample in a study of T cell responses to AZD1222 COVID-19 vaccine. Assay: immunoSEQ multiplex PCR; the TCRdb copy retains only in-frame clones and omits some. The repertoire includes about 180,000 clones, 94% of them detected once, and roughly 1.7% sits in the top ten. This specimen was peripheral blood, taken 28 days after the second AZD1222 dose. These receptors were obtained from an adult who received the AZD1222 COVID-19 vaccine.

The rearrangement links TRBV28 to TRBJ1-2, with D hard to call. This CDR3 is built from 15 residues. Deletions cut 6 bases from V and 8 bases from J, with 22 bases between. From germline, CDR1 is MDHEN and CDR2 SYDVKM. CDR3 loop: CASSRSGVGGSGYTF. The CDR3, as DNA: TGTGCCAGCAGCCGGTCCGGGGTCGGTGGATCGGGCTACACCTTC.

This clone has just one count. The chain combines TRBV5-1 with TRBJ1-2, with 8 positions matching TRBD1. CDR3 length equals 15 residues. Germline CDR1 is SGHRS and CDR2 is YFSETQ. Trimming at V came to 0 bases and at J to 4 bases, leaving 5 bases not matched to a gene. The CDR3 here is CASSLGQGAFYGYTF. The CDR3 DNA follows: TGCGCCAGCAGCTTGGGTCAGGGGGCCTTCTATGGCTACACCTTC.

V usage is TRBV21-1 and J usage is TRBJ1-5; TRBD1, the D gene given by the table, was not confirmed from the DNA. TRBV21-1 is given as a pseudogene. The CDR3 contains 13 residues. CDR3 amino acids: CASSKQGNQPQHF. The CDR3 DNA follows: TGTGCCAGCAGCAAACAGGGGAATCAGCCCCAGCATTTT.

CDR3 bases: TGTGCCAGCACCCGCACCGGGGAGCTGTTTTTT. Translation gives CASTRTGELFF. The rearrangement joins TRBV6-5 to TRBJ2-2; D is unclear. The CDR3 sequence is 11 residues long. Germline CDR1 and CDR2: MNHEY and SVGAGI. Trimming cost V 7 bases and J 4 bases, with 4 bases left between them.

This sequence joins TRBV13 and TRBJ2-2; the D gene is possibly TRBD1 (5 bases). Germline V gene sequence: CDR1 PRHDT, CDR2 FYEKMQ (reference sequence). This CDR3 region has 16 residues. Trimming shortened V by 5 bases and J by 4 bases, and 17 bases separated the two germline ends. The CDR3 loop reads CASSRGPLGSTGELFF. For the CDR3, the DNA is TGTGCCAGCAGCAGGGGCCCTCTAGGCTCCACCGGGGAGCTGTTTTTT.

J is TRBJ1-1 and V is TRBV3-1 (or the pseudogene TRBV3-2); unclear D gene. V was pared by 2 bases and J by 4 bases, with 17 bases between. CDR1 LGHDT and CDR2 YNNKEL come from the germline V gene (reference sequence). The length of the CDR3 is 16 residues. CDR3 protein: CASSQPPSGGATEAFF. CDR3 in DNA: TGTGCCAGCAGCCAACCCCCCAGTGGAGGAGCCACTGAAGCTTTCTTT.

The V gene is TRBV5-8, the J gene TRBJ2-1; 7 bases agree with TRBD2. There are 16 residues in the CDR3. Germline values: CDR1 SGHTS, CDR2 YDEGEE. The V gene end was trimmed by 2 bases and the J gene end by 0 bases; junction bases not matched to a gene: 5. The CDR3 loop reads CASSLELASSYNEQFF. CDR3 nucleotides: TGTGCCAGCAGCTTAGAACTAGCGAGCTCCTACAATGAGCAGTTCTTC.

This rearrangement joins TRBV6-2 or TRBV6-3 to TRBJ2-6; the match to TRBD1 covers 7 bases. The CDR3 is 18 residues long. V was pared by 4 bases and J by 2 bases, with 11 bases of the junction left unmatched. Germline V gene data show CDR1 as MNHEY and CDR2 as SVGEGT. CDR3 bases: TGTGCCAGCAGTTCCCCGAGGCAGGGGGACGCTGGGGCCAACGTCCTGACTTTC. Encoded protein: CASSSPRQGDAGANVLTF.

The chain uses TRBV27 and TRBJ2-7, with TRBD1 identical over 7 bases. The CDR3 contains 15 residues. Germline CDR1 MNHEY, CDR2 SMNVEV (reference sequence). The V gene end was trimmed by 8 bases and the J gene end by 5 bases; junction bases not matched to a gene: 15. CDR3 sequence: CASSLLTGQANEQYF. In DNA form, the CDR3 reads TGTGCCAGCTCCCTCCTGACAGGGCAGGCCAACGAGCAGTACTTC.

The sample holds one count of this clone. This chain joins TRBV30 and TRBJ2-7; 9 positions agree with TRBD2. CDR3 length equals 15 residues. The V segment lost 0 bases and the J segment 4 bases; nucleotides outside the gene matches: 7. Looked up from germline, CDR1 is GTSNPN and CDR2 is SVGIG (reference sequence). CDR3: CAWSVSSGRRYEQYF. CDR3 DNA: TGTGCCTGGAGTGTTTCGAGCGGGAGGCGATACGAGCAGTACTTC.

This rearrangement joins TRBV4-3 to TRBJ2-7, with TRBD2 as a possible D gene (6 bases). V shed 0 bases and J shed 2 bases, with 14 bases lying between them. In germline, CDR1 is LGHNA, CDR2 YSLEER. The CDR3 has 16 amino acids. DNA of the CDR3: TGCGCCAGCAGCCAAGATCTAGGGACTTTTACCTACGAGCAGTACTTC. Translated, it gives CASSQDLGTFTYEQYF.

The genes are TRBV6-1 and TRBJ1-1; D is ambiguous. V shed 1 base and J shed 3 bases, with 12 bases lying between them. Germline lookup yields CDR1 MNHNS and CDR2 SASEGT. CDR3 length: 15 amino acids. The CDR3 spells CASSEDNDSYTEAFF. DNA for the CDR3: TGTGCCAGCAGTGAAGATAATGACTCATACACTGAAGCTTTCTTT.

The CDR3 here is CASSPVGTGGNNEQFF. In DNA, the CDR3 is TGTGCCAGCAGTCCCGTCGGGACAGGGGGTAACAATGAGCAGTTCTTC. The chain employs TRBV7-2 and TRBJ2-1; TRBD1 matches 11 bases. This CDR3 is built from 16 residues. Germline values: CDR1 SGHTA, CDR2 FQGNSA. V shed 6 bases, J shed 5 bases, and the junction held 9 bases outside the gene matches.

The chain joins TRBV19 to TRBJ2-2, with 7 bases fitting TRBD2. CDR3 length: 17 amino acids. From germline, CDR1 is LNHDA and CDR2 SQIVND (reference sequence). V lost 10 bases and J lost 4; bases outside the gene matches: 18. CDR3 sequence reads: CATKRGGIPLFTGELFF. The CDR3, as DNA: TGTGCCACCAAACGGGGAGGGATCCCCCTTTTCACCGGGGAGCTGTTTTTT.

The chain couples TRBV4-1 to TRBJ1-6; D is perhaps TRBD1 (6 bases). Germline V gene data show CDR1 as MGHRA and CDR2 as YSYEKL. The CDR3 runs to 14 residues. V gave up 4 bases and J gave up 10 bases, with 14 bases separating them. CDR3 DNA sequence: TGCGCCAGCAGCCTAGACACAGGGTGGTCACCCCTCCACTTT. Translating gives CASSLDTGWSPLHF.

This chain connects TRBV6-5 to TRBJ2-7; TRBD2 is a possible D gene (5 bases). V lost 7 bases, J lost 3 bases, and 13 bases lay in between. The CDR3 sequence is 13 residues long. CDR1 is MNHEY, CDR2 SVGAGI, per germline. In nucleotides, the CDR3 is TGTGCCAGCACTACCTCCGGGGACTACGAGCAGTACTTC. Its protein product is CASTTSGDYEQYF.

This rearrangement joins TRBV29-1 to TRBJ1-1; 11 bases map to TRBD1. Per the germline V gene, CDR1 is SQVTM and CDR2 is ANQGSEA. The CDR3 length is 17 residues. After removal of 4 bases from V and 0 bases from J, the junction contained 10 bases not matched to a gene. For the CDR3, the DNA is TGCAGCGTTGGCCTATGGGAGGGACAGGGGGTGAACACTGAAGCTTTCTTT. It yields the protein CSVGLWEGQGVNTEAFF.